This TCR beta chain is drawn from a study of shared clonotypes between healthy human individuals. Notes on the study in general: Naive subsets generally exceeded memory subsets in estimated richness. Donor scarcity curtailed the genetic and exposure-history diversity represented herein.

Germline V CDR1 and CDR2: MNHNS, SASEGT. The CDR3 length is 14 residues. Trimming removed 4 bases from V and 2 bases from J, with 10 bases in between. About this clone itself: Its antigen is undetermined. Within the sample, other DNA sequences also encode this same CDR3.

Here immunoSEQ multiplex PCR was the method, and the copy in TCRdb shows in-frame clones only, minus some. The profile shows 950,000 to 1,100,000 clones, roughly 75% of them singletons. There were no recent acute infections or vaccinations among the donors, who were healthy HIV-negative adults. The TCR sequence derives from a young man in good health. This chain uses TRBV6-1 with TRBJ2-3; tentative D call: TRBD2 (5 bases). The sample was memory CD4+ T cells sorted from blood. Subset: CD45RA-negative fraction. The CDR3 sequence is CASSVRLATDTQYF. The CDR3 coding sequence is TGTGCCAGCAGTGTAAGGCTAGCCACAGATACGCAGTATTTT.